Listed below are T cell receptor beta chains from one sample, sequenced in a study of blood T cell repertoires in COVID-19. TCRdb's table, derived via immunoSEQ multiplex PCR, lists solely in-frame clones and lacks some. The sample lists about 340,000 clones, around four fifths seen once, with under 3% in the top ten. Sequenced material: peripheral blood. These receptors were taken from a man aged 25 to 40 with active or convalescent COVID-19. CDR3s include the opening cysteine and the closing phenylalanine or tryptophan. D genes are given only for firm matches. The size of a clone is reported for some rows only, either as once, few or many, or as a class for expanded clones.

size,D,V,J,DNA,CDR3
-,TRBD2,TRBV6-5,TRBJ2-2,TGTGCCAGCAGGCGGGGGTCCCAGAGCACCGGGGAGCTGTTTTTT,CASRRGSQSTGELFF
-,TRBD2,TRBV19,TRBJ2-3,TGTGCCAGTAGTACCCGTCTTCTAGCGGGAGTAACAGATACGCAGTATTTT,CASSTRLLAGVTDTQYF
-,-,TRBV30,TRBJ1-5,TGTGCCTGGAGCGTGTCCAGGGGAAGCAATCAGCCCCAGCATTTT,CAWSVSRGSNQPQHF
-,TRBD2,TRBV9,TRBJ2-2,TGTGCCAGCAGCGACAGCGGGGGCCTTTTGAACACCGGGGAGCTGTTTTTT,CASSDSGGLLNTGELFF
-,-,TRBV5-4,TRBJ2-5,TGTGCCAGCAGCTTGGGACAGATACAAGAGACCCAGTACTTC,CASSLGQIQETQYF
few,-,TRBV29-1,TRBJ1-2,TGCAGCGTTGAAGATTCACGGGATAACTATGGCTACACCTTC,CSVEDSRDNYGYTF
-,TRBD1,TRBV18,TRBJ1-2,TGTGCCAGCTCACCAGACAGGGGGGCTAACTATGGCTACACCTTC,CASSPDRGANYGYTF
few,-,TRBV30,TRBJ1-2,TGTGCCTGGAGTGTATGGGCAGGGAATGGCTACACCTTC,CAWSVWAGNGYTF
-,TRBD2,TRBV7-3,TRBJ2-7,TGTGCCAGCAGCCCGCAGGGAGGGCCTTACGAGCAGTACTTC,CASSPQGGPYEQYF
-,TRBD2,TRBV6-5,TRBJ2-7,TGTGCCAGCAGTACAGCGGGGGGGCGATACGAGCAGTACTTC,CASSTAGGRYEQYF
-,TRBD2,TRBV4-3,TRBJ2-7,TGCGCCAGCAGCCAAGATCGTAGTAGCGGGAACTACGAGCAGTACTTC,CASSQDRSSGNYEQYF
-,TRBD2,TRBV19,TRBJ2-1,TGTGCCAGTAGTATCGGTTCTCTAGCGGGTCAGGGTGAGCAGTTCTTC,CASSIGSLAGQGEQFF
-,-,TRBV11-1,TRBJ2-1,TGTGCCAGCAGCTTAAGCGGGCCGGGCAATGAGCAGTTCTTC,CASSLSGPGNEQFF
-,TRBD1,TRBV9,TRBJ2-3,TGTGCCAGCAGCGTCCTCCTTGGGACAGGGAGCACAGATACGCAGTATTTT,CASSVLLGTGSTDTQYF
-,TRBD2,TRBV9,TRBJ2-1,TGTGCCAGCAGCGGCCGAGCGGGAGGGAGAGACAATGAGCAGTTCTTC,CASSGRAGGRDNEQFF
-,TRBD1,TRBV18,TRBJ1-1,TGTGCCAGCTCAGCCACAGGGGGTAACACTGAAGCTTTCTTT,CASSATGGNTEAFF
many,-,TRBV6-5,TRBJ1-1,TGTGCCAGCCGAGGGGGACCGCACACTGAAGCTTTCTTT,CASRGGPHTEAFF
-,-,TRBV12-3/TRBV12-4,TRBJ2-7,TGTGCCAGCAGTTTAAGTCCCCAAGGGGTGCAGTACTTC,CASSLSPQGVQYF
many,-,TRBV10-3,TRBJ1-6,TGTGCCTCAACCCAGGGGCCGGGGTATAATTCACCCCTCCACTTT,CASTQGPGYNSPLHF
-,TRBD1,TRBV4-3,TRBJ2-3,TGCGCCAGCAGCCAAGATGGACAGGGGAGTTCGCAGTATTTT,CASSQDGQGSSQYF
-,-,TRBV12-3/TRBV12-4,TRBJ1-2,TGTGCCAGCAGTTTGGTCAGGGGTGAAGGCTACACCTTC,CASSLVRGEGYTF
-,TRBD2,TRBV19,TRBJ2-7,TGTGCCAGTAGTAACCGACTAGCGGGGACCTACGAGCAGTACTTC,CASSNRLAGTYEQYF
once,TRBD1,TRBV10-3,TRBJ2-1,TGTGCCATCACCCCTAGCTGGCTGGGGACAGGGGAAGTCAATGAGCAGTTCTTC,CAITPSWLGTGEVNEQFF
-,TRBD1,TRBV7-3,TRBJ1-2,TGTGCCAGCAGCCCTGGACAGGGGTATGGCTACACCTTC,CASSPGQGYGYTF
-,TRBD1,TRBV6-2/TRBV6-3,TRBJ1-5,TGTGCCAGCAGTTCCGACAGGGGCAGCAATCAGCCCCAGCATTTT,CASSSDRGSNQPQHF
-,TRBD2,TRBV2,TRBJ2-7,TGTGCCAGCAGTGAAGAACTAGCGGGAGACTACGAGCAGTACTTC,CASSEELAGDYEQYF
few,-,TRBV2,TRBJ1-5,TGTGCCAGCAGTGAATCGCCAGGGCCAAATCAGCCCCAGCATTTT,CASSESPGPNQPQHF
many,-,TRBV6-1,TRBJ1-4,TGTGCCAGCAGTGAATGGGGGGGGCCCACTAATGAAAAACTGTTTTTT,CASSEWGGPTNEKLFF
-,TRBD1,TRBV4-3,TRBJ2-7,TGCGCCAGCAGCCGTTGGACAGGGGACTCCTACGAGCAGTACTTC,CASSRWTGDSYEQYF
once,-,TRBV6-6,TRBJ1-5,TGTGCCAGCAGCCCCGGACAGACCAATCAGCCCCAGCATTTT,CASSPGQTNQPQHF
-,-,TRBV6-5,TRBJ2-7,TGTGCCAGCAGCTTAACTAGAAGCGACGAGCAGTACTTC,CASSLTRSDEQYF
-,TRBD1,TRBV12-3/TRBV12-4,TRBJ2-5,TGTGCCAGCAGTCTCCAGACAGGGGAGACCCAGTACTTC,CASSLQTGETQYF
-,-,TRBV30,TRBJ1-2,TGTGCCTGGAGTAGGCAGGGCCCTTACTATGGCTACACCTTC,CAWSRQGPYYGYTF
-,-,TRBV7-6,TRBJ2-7,TGTGCCAGCAGCTTAAAGAGGGGGAGAGACTACGAGCAGTACTTC,CASSLKRGRDYEQYF
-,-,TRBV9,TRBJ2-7,TGTGCCAGCAGCGTATCCGGGAGTGGATATGAGCAGTACTTC,CASSVSGSGYEQYF
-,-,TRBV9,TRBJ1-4,TGTGCCAGCAGCGTAGGGGCCCTTGCAACTAATGAAAAACTGTTTTTT,CASSVGALATNEKLFF
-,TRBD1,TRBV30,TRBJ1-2,TGTGCAACTACCGGACAGGATTATGGCTACACCTTC,CATTGQDYGYTF
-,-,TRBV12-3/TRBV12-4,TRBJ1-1,TGTGCCAGCTCTCGGGGAGGCACTGAAGCTTTCTTT,CASSRGGTEAFF
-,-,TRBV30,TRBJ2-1,TGTGCCTGGAGTGTACTAGGAGATCAGTTCTTC,CAWSVLGDQFF
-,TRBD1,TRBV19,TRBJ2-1,TGTGCCAGTAGTATACCAGGGGGTTCCTACAATGAGCAGTTCTTC,CASSIPGGSYNEQFF
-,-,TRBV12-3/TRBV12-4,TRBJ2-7,TGTGCCAGCGGGGCTCCATCCTACGAGCAGTACTTC,CASGAPSYEQYF
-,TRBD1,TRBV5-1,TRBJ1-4,TGCGCCAGCAGCCTGACAGGGAGTAATGAAAAACTGTTTTTT,CASSLTGSNEKLFF
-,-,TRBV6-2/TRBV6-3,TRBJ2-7,TGTGCCAGCAGTTACGACAGGACCTACGAGCAGTACTTC,CASSYDRTYEQYF
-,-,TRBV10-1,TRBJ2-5,TGCGCCAGCAGACCGGGCGGAGGGGCGGGGGCTGGAGATGAGACCCAGTACTTC,CASRPGGGAGAGDETQYF
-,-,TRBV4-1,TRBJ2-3,TGCGCCAGCAGCCAATCCGGGACAGATACGCAGTATTTT,CASSQSGTDTQYF
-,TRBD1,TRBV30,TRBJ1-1,TGTGCCTGGAGTCCGGGACAGGGAGCTTTCTTT,CAWSPGQGAFF
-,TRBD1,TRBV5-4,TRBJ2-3,TGTGCCAGCAGCCATCCAGGGGGCTCTGGCACAGATACGCAGTATTTT,CASSHPGGSGTDTQYF
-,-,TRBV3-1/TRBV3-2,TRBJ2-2,TGTGCCAGCAGCCAACCTGATCGAGAGACAGGCCCTAAGAACACCGGGGAGCTGTTTTTT,CASSQPDRETGPKNTGELFF
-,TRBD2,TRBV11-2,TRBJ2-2,TGTGCCAGCAGCCCCTATCGGGGGGGTACCGGGGAGCTGTTTTTT,CASSPYRGGTGELFF
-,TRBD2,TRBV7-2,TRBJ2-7,TGTGCCAGCAGCTTAAGAGGCGGGAGGTACGAGCAGTACTTC,CASSLRGGRYEQYF
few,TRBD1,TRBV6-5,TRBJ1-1,TGTGCCAGCAGACCCGACAGGGGAGCTTTCTTT,CASRPDRGAFF
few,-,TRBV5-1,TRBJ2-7,TGCGCCAGCAGCTTGGAAGGGAGCGCGGGAGAGCAGTACTTC,CASSLEGSAGEQYF
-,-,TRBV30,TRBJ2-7,TGTGCCTGGAGTGCCTCCCCTCGGGACACCTCATCCTACGAGCAGTACTTC,CAWSASPRDTSSYEQYF
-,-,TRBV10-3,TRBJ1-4,TGTGCCATCAGTGTGGAGGGCTTGGGTGAAAAACTGTTTTTT,CAISVEGLGEKLFF
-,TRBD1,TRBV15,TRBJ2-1,TGTGCCACCAGCAGAGATGGGGCAGGGGGCAATGAGCAGTTCTTC,CATSRDGAGGNEQFF
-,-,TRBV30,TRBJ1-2,TGTGCCTGGAGTGTAGCGGATGGCTACACCTTC,CAWSVADGYTF